The text below deals with one TCR beta chain. In this sample, this clone turned up once. It has no known antigen specificity. No clone much larger than this one lies a single base away; base qualities are absent. The germline V gene yields SGHAT for CDR1 and FQNNGV for CDR2. V trim: 0 bases; J trim: 2 bases; unmatched bases: 10. Reading from cysteine to phenylalanine, the CDR3 counts 18 amino acids. The only DNA kept is the CDR3, 54 bases in frame from the first base. The CDR3 regions of human TCRbeta chains were analyzed by immunosequencing. The authors processed their data as follows. Repertoire TCRs were matched against a reference library of SARS-CoV-2-specific TCRs generated with the MIRA antigen-specificity platform. Breadth was defined as the fraction of unique TCRs that were SARS-CoV-2-associated, and depth was defined as the fraction of total T cells that were SARS-CoV-2-associated. Using the MIRA data, every spike-specific TCR was mapped to the spike region that the TCR reacted to and assigned to either a CD4 or a CD8 class. Log10-transformed breadth and depth values were compared by one-way ANOVA with Sidak's multiple comparisons tests. TCRdb's version of the immuneACCESS table is confined to in-frame rearrangements and falls short of the full clone set. An unresolved V gene accounts for under half of the shortfall where checked; the remainder is of unknown origin. Clonal size and the V and J genes are those of that table, whereas D and trimming came from the DNA. The sample table shows about 120,000 clones, and 75% to 90% are seen once. Roughly 2.6% of the sample rests with the top ten.

The entry originates in a study of T cell responses to AZD1222 COVID-19 vaccine (dated by TCRdb to the early 2020s). The study in broad terms: AZD1222 recipients whose second dose came at about 4 weeks and those whose second dose came at about 12 weeks were combined into one group, since spike-specific TCR depth and breadth did not differ between the two schedules. A total of 230 to 250 trial participants underwent TCR sequencing, of whom around 210 had received two doses of AZD1222 and approximately 25 had received two doses of the MenACWY control vaccine. Trial participants were enrolled by age into 18-55, 56-69 and 70-plus year subgroups, with approximately 150, 30 and 60 TCR-sequenced participants respectively.

The time point label for this specimen denotes: baseline before first vaccination. Samples from vaccinated people were obtained from the UK trials COV001 and COV002, which included a single-blind randomized controlled phase 2/3 trial of AZD1222 (ChAdOx1 nCoV-19) in healthy adults. For TCRbeta chain sequencing, PBMC samples were collected from trial participants at day 0 and at day 28 after the second dose. The full study reports these points: In the small 56-69-year group, the increase in depth fell short of significance, most likely because of low power. Epitopes outside the regions mutated in the B.1.351 and B.1.1.7 variants were reportedly recognized by nearly half of the unique spike-specific TCRs. Most participants were white British and females outnumbered males, and the authors suggested that clonal diversity may have been underestimated. No day 14 peak-response samples were available, so repertoires were characterized only after the peak T cell response. The whole spike protein was spanned by vaccine-associated CD4 TCRs, and dominant responses were seen in regions 160-218 and 743-854. After two AZD1222 doses, both the breadth and the depth of spike-specific TCRs were significantly higher than at day 0 and than in MenACWY recipients. Conclusions about previously exposed vaccinees are limited because only a handful of AZD1222 recipients were SARS-CoV-2 seropositive at baseline.

The sample consisted of peripheral blood, taken on day 0 of AZD1222 vaccination. The TCR was taken from an adult in good health. The rearranged segments are TRBV11-2 and TRBJ2-7; TRBD2 matches 10 bases in the middle. The bases are TGTGCCAGCAGCTTAGATAGCGTGACTAGCGGGTTTCCCTACGAGCAGTACTTC. This is translated as CASSLDSVTSGFPYEQYF. With the portions outside the CDR3 filled from the reference TRBV11-2 and TRBJ2-7 genes, the complete variable region becomes EAGVAQSPRYKIIEKRQSVAFWCNPISGHATLYWYQQILGQGPKLLIQFQNNGVVDDSQLPKDRFSAERLKGVDSTLKIQPAKLEDSAVYLCASSLDSVTSGFPYEQYFGPGTRLTVT.